Below, 21 T cell receptor beta chains from the same sample are listed, as sequenced in a study of blood T cells in healthy people across ages. A second PCR of 7 to 11 cycles used a sample-barcoded 5' primer and a J-beta primer mix. In TCRdb, the 5' RACE reads were re-called with MiXCR into one record per CDR3 protein. The top ten hold 3.6% of the sample, which has more than 450,000 distinct CDR3 sequences, approximately 26% seen once. A further study also used this sample, focusing on T cells of mothers and their children.

Specimen: blood. The receptors come from a boy aged 2 to 9 in good health.

For this clonotype: A read error is likely, as this CDR3 ends without the conserved phenylalanine or tryptophan. The chain uses TRBV20-1 and TRBJ2-3; 8 bases are shared with TRBD2. Germline V gene lookup returns CDR1 DFQATT and CDR2 SNEGSKA (reference sequence). CDR3 length equals 17 residues. The ends lost 1 base at V and 2 bases at J; junction bases unmatched: 11. In DNA, the CDR3 is TGCAGTGCTAGAGGGAATCTAGCGGGCCTTAACACAGATACGCAGTATTCT. It encodes CSARGNLAGLNTDTQYS.

This clonotype was detected only a few times. The gene calls are TRBV20-1 and TRBJ2-1, with D perhaps matching TRBD2 (6 bases). CDR3 size: 15 residues. Trimming removed 6 bases at V and 0 bases at J, with 15 bases between. Per the germline V gene, CDR1 is DFQATT and CDR2 is SNEGSKA (reference sequence). The CDR3 DNA reads TGCAGTGCGCCAAGTAGCGGTAGCTCCTACAATGAGCAGTTCTTC. This gives the protein CSAPSSGSSYNEQFF.

This clonotype was counted only a few times. V is TRBV7-9 and J is TRBJ2-7; D not resolved. Trimming pared 7 bases from V and 2 bases from J, leaving 15 bases between. The germline CDR1 and CDR2 sequences are SEHNR and FQNEAQ (reference sequence). This CDR3 has 14 amino acids. As DNA, the CDR3 is TGTGCCAGCACCCCGCTCGGTCGCCCCTACGAGCAGTACTTC. Translation gives CASTPLGRPYEQYF.

V and J are TRBV10-3 and TRBJ1-2; D unclear. The CDR3 is 16 residues long. Germline assignment: CDR1 ENHRY and CDR2 SYGVKD. V was trimmed by 6 bases and J by 2 bases, leaving 19 bases between them. CDR3 nucleotides: TGTGCCATCAGGGGGTTGGGTCGACCGGGAAACTATGGCTACACCTTC. It is translated as CAIRGLGRPGNYGYTF.

This clonotype was seen a handful of times. The genes are TRBV7-2 and TRBJ2-7; D gene uncertain. CDR3 length: 15 amino acids. V was pared by 1 base and J by 6 bases, with 16 bases between. Germline V CDR1 and CDR2: SGHTA, FQGNSA. In DNA form, the CDR3 reads TGTGCCAGCAGCTTAGATAGTCAACCCCCTACCGAGCAGTACTTC. Protein: CASSLDSQPPTEQYF.

The CDR3 DNA reads as TGTGCCAGCAGCCCCCTGGGCGCCCGGGGCAATGAGCAGTTCTTC. Protein product: CASSPLGARGNEQFF. The chain carries TRBV7-8 and TRBJ2-1, with D tentatively TRBD2 (5 bases). V shed 5 bases and J shed 6 bases, with 17 bases lying between them. Germline CDR1 is SGHVS and CDR2 is FQNEAQ. The CDR3 runs 15 residues. The full variable domain, in which reference TRBV7-8 and TRBJ2-1 provide the parts outside the CDR3, is GAGVSQSPRYKVAKRGQDVALRCDPISGHVSLFWYQQALGQGPEFLTYFQNEAQLDKSGLPSDRFFAERPEGSVSTLKIQRTQQEDSAVYLCASSPLGARGNEQFFGPGTRLTVL.

This clonotype has only a few counts. The rearrangement links TRBV7-9 to TRBJ2-1, with a possible D match to TRBD2 (5 bases). The CDR3 is 14 amino acids. CDR1 and CDR2 (germline): SEHNR, FQNEAQ (reference sequence). Between the trimmed V and J ends, which lost 5 bases and 4 bases, there was a span of 12 bases. The CDR3 DNA sequence: TGTGCCAGCAGCCCCCCCGGGGAATACAATGAGCAGTTCTTC. It specifies CASSPPGEYNEQFF.

This clonotype was counted a few times. The chain employs TRBV11-2 and TRBJ2-5; possible D gene TRBD2, 7 bases. The CDR3 length is 15 residues. Per germline, CDR1 SGHAT and CDR2 FQNNGV. The V end was cut by 2 bases, the J end by 0 bases, with 10 bases between. CDR3 DNA: TGTGCCAGCAGCTTAACGGGGGGCCACCAAGAGACCCAGTACTTC. Its protein product is CASSLTGGHQETQYF.

J is TRBJ1-1 and V is TRBV28; the D gene is possibly TRBD1 (6 bases). This CDR3 has 17 amino acids. Germline V gene data show CDR1 as MDHEN and CDR2 as SYDVKM. Trimming pared 0 bases from V and 0 bases from J, leaving 14 bases between. The DNA of the CDR3 is TGTGCCAGCAGTTTATGGCCAGGGGCAAGGATGAACACTGAAGCTTTCTTT. Protein sequence: CASSLWPGARMNTEAFF.

This clonotype was counted only a few times. The chain joins TRBV12-3 or TRBV12-4 to TRBJ1-1, with 10 bases lining up with TRBD1. After removal of 1 base from V and 11 bases from J, the junction contained 4 bases not matched to a gene. The CDR3 covers 13 residues. The CDR3 nucleotides are TGTGCCAGCAGTTTAGGACGGACAGGGGGGGCTTTCTTT. It is translated as CASSLGRTGGAFF.

This clonotype was seen repeatedly, ten times or more. The genes are TRBV27 and TRBJ2-7; a weak D match, TRBD1 (5 bases). Trimming pared 5 bases from V and 2 bases from J, leaving 10 bases between. The germline CDR1 and CDR2 sequences are MNHEY and SMNVEV (reference sequence). The length of the CDR3 is 13 residues. CDR3 sequence (DNA): TGTGCCAGCAGTACAGGATTTGCCTACGAGCAGTACTTC. Its protein is CASSTGFAYEQYF.

This clonotype has only a few counts. This rearrangement joins TRBV20-1 to TRBJ2-3; the D call may be TRBD1 or TRBD2 (5 bases each). Germline V lookup: CDR1 DFQATT, CDR2 SNEGSKA (reference sequence). V was shortened by 5 bases and J by 2 bases, with 14 bases between the two germline ends. This CDR3 contains 14 residues. CDR3 bases: TGCAGTGCTGACGGGGCGGCGGCCACAGATACGCAGTATTTT. As protein: CSADGAAATDTQYF.

The CDR3 sequence: CSVGKRTDTQYF. Here the CDR3 DNA reads TGCAGCGTCGGCAAGCGCACAGATACGCAGTATTTT. The chain employs TRBV29-1 and TRBJ2-3; D call uncertain. The CDR3 covers 12 residues. Germline V gene sequence: CDR1 SQVTM, CDR2 ANQGSEA. Deletions cut 6 bases from V and 1 base from J, with 8 bases between.

The chain links TRBV6-5 to TRBJ2-7; 12 positions match TRBD2. Losses at the gene ends were 2 bases for V and 5 bases for J; bases not matched to a gene: 4. Germline CDR1 is MNHEY and CDR2 is SVGAGI. There are 15 residues in the CDR3. Here the CDR3 reads CASSYGLAGGDEQYF. DNA for the CDR3: TGTGCCAGCAGTTACGGGCTAGCGGGGGGGGACGAGCAGTACTTC.

The chain is built from TRBV6-2 or TRBV6-3 and TRBJ2-1, with 7 bases that match TRBD1. The length of the CDR3 is 17 residues. The junction had 8 bases not matched to a gene; V was cut back by 0 bases and J by 3 bases. Germline V gene lookup returns CDR1 MNHEY and CDR2 SVGEGT. The CDR3 bases are TGTGCCAGCAGTTACTCTAACACAGGGGATTTCTACAATGAGCAGTTCTTC. It specifies CASSYSNTGDFYNEQFF.

This clonotype was seen only a few times. The rearrangement links TRBV3-1 to TRBJ2-5; maybe TRBD1 (6 bases). The J call may be in error: the DNA end matches TRBJ2-7 better. This CDR3 has 15 amino acids. Germline CDR1 and CDR2: LGHDT and YNNKEL (reference sequence). DNA for the CDR3: TGTGCCAGCAGCGGGTACAAGACAGGACCCTACGAGCAGTACTTC. Amino acids: CASSGYKTGPYEQYF.

This clonotype was picked up a small number of times. The gene calls are TRBV2 and TRBJ2-7; D ambiguous. The germline V gene has CDR1 SNHLY and CDR2 FYNNEI. The CDR3 is 14 residues long. Trimming removed 4 bases at V and 4 bases at J, with 14 bases between. The DNA for the CDR3 is TGTGCCAGCAGTGCATCCCCGGTGCAATACGAGCAGTACTTC. It yields the protein CASSASPVQYEQYF.

This clonotype was detected only once. V usage is TRBV3-1 and J usage is TRBJ2-1, with 10 bases that match TRBD1. Germline V CDR1 and CDR2: LGHDT, YNNKEL (reference sequence). Trimming removed 6 bases from V and 8 bases from J; junction bases left unmatched: 1. The CDR3 covers 12 residues. The CDR3 DNA reads as TGTGCCAGCAGGGGGACAGGGGATGAGCAGTTCTTC. It yields the protein CASRGTGDEQFF.

In its sample, this clonotype was seen a few times. The rearrangement uses TRBV27 and TRBJ1-5, with 8 bases that match TRBD1. CDR3 size: 15 residues. The V gene's germline CDR1 is MNHEY and CDR2 SMNVEV (reference sequence). Trimming removed 8 bases from V and 4 bases from J; junction bases left unmatched: 10. The CDR3 coding sequence is TGTGCCAGCGGACCGCAGACAGGGGTTAATCAGCCCCAGCATTTT. Translated, it gives CASGPQTGVNQPQHF.

This clonotype was counted a few times. The chain carries TRBV18 and TRBJ2-1, with 8 bases matching TRBD1. CDR1 is KGHSH, CDR2 LQKENI, per germline. The junction had 18 bases not matched to a gene; V was cut back by 10 bases and J by 10 bases. This CDR3 is built from 15 residues. The DNA for the CDR3 is TGTGCCACCGGTTCCGGACAGGGCCCTCTCAGGGAGCAGTTCTTC. This codes for CATGSGQGPLREQFF.

This chain connects TRBV6-1 to TRBJ1-3, with D perhaps matching TRBD1 (6 bases). Trimming took 4 bases from V and 0 from J, leaving 13 bases between them. The CDR3 contains 16 residues. Germline V gene data show CDR1 as MNHNS and CDR2 as SASEGT. CDR3 nucleotide sequence: TGTGCCAGCAGTGGAGGACAGTTACTCTCTGGAAACACCATATATTTT. It codes for CASSGGQLLSGNTIYF.